A single sample gave rise to the 24 T cell receptor beta chains below, sequenced in a study of T cell responses to AZD1222 COVID-19 vaccine. Generated by immunoSEQ multiplex PCR, the TCRdb table keeps only in-frame clones and is missing some. The repertoire has around 190,000 clones, 94% of them found once; the top ten carry about 1.5%. This sample comprised peripheral blood, obtained 28 days after the second AZD1222 dose. These receptors were obtained from an adult who received the AZD1222 COVID-19 vaccine.

This clone came up once. CDR3 sequence (DNA): TGTGCCACCAGTGAGGCAGGGGTCCCACAAGAGACCCAGTACTTC. Translation: CATSEAGVPQETQYF. The chain is built from TRBV24-1 and TRBJ2-5; D might be TRBD1 (6 bases). The germline V and J ends were trimmed by 4 bases and 2 bases, with 13 bases remaining between them. Looked up from germline, CDR1 is KGHDR and CDR2 is SFDVKD. The CDR3 is made up of 15 amino acids.

The V and J genes are TRBV10-3 and TRBJ2-2; 10 positions agree with TRBD2. CDR3 length equals 17 residues. Germline values: CDR1 ENHRY, CDR2 SYGVKD. The trim removed 3 bases at V and 3 bases at J, leaving 7 bases unmatched. For the CDR3, the DNA is TGTGCCATCAGTGACCCCGGGACTAGCGCGTACACCGGGGAGCTGTTTTTT. Amino acid sequence: CAISDPGTSAYTGELFF.

This clone has a single count. The V gene is TRBV27, the J gene TRBJ2-2; 8 bases agree with TRBD2. The V gene's germline CDR1 is MNHEY and CDR2 SMNVEV (reference sequence). The CDR3 has 18 amino acids. J was trimmed by 1 base and V by 2 bases; bases with no gene match: 9. The CDR3 region is CASSLASGAGGNTGELFF. Here the CDR3 DNA reads TGTGCCAGCAGTTTAGCTTCGGGGGCGGGAGGGAACACCGGGGAGCTGTTTTTT.

The genes are TRBV24-1 and TRBJ1-2, with D perhaps TRBD1 (5 bases). The germline V gene encodes CDR1 KGHDR and CDR2 SFDVKD. Trimming took off 4 bases at V and 4 bases at J, with 9 bases between the two ends. The CDR3 consists of 13 residues. The CDR3 region has the DNA TGTGCCACCAGTGAGGGGACGACCTATGGCTACACCTTC. Protein: CATSEGTTYGYTF.

The chain couples TRBV20-1 to TRBJ1-1; TRBD1 is a possible D gene (6 bases). CDR3 size: 11 residues. Germline-derived CDR1 and CDR2 are DFQATT and SNEGSKA (reference sequence). The CDR3 spells CKGGRRTEAFF. The CDR3 coding sequence is TGCAAAGGGGGGCGACGAACTGAAGCTTTCTTT.

The V and J genes are TRBV27 and TRBJ2-1; 12 positions match TRBD2. V was pared by 2 bases and J by 4 bases, with 18 bases of the junction left unmatched. Per germline, CDR1 MNHEY and CDR2 SMNVEV (reference sequence). The CDR3 covers 21 residues. Written as DNA, the CDR3 is TGTGCCAGCAGTTTAGCCTGGACTAGCGGGGCCCCGCCTTTAGGTTACAATGAGCAGTTCTTC. It yields the protein CASSLAWTSGAPPLGYNEQFF.

The chain employs TRBV2 and TRBJ1-5, with D perhaps TRBD1 (6 bases). The CDR3 is 13 amino acids. Germline CDR1 and CDR2: SNHLY and FYNNEI. The V and J ends lost 7 bases and 6 bases respectively, with 13 bases between them. In DNA form, the CDR3 reads TGTGCCAGCATCCGGGACACACGTCAGCCCCAGCATTTT. As protein: CASIRDTRQPQHF.

The chain combines TRBV5-1 with TRBJ1-4; D might be TRBD1 (6 bases). CDR1 and CDR2 from the germline V gene are SGHRS and YFSETQ. CDR3 length: 15 amino acids. V lost 6 bases and J lost 6, with 18 bases in between. CDR3 in DNA: TGCGCCAGCACGGTCCGAGGGACACCGGATGAAAAACTGTTTTTT. It encodes CASTVRGTPDEKLFF.

The chain recombines TRBV10-3 with TRBJ1-5; no clear D. The V gene's germline CDR1 is ENHRY and CDR2 SYGVKD. The CDR3 consists of 13 residues. Trimming shortened V by 0 bases and J by 6 bases, and 6 bases separated the two germline ends. CDR3 in DNA: TGTGCCATCAGTGAGTCTGGAGGTCAGCCCCAGCATTTT. Its translation is CAISESGGQPQHF.

CDR3 DNA: TGTGCCAGCAGCTTGCTAGCGGGGGGTGAAGAGACCCAGTACTTC. Amino acids: CASSLLAGGEETQYF. This rearrangement joins TRBV11-3 to TRBJ2-5, with 11 positions matching TRBD2. J gave up 3 bases and V 3 bases, and 3 bases lay outside the gene matches. This CDR3 comprises 15 residues. Germline CDR1 SGHNT, CDR2 YENEEA.

This chain joins TRBV27 and TRBJ2-3; D is undetermined. The ends were cut back, 4 bases at V and 4 bases at J, with 6 bases in the middle. Germline CDR1 reads MNHEY; CDR2 reads SMNVEV (reference sequence). CDR3 length: 12 amino acids. Here the CDR3 DNA reads TGTGCCAGCAGTTATTACCCAGATACGCAGTATTTT. Translating it yields CASSYYPDTQYF.

The genes are TRBV30 and TRBJ1-1; D unclear. The germline CDR1 and CDR2 sequences are GTSNPN and SVGIG (reference sequence). The CDR3 is 14 amino acids. Trimming shortened V by 0 bases and J by 1 base, and 9 bases separated the two germline ends. The CDR3: CAWSVSRGNTEAFF. CDR3 sequence (DNA): TGTGCCTGGAGTGTAAGTCGGGGGAACACTGAAGCTTTCTTT. Together with reference TRBV30 and TRBJ1-1, the CDR3 gives the full variable domain: SQTIHQWPATLVQPVGSPLSLECTVEGTSNPNLYWYRQAAGRGLQLLFYSVGIGQISSEVPQNLSASRPQDRQFILSSKKLLLSDSGFYLCAWSVSRGNTEAFFGQGTRLTVV.

The V call is TRBV10-1, the J call TRBJ2-5, with D unresolved. V was clipped by 4 bases and J by 0 bases, with 6 bases between them. CDR3 size: 13 residues. Germline CDR1 reads WNHNN; CDR2 reads SYGVQD (reference sequence). CDR3 nucleotide sequence: TGCGCCAGCAGTGGGACGTACCAAGAGACCCAGTACTTC. Translated: CASSGTYQETQYF.

The gene calls are TRBV3-1 (or the pseudogene TRBV3-2) and TRBJ1-1, with TRBD1 identical over 7 bases. CDR3 length: 14 residues. In germline, CDR1 is LGHDT, CDR2 YNNKEL (reference sequence). The junction had 8 bases not matched to a gene; V was cut back by 4 bases and J by 6 bases. CDR3 sequence: CASSPSTGRSEAFF. CDR3 sequence (DNA): TGTGCCAGCAGCCCTTCGACAGGGAGGTCTGAAGCTTTCTTT.

This chain joins TRBV5-6 and TRBJ1-1; D is uncertain. CDR1 is SGHDT and CDR2 is YYEEEE in the germline V gene. V was trimmed by 0 bases and J by 7 bases, leaving 10 bases between them. This CDR3 contains 13 residues. The CDR3 sequence is CASSLALWNEAFF. The CDR3 coding sequence is TGTGCCAGCAGCTTGGCACTGTGGAATGAAGCTTTCTTT. Full variable domain (missing parts from reference TRBV5-6 and TRBJ1-1): DAGVTQSPTHLIKTRGQQVTLRCSPKSGHDTVSWYQQALGQGPQFIFQYYEEEERQRGNFPDRFSGHQFPNYSSELNVNALLLGDSALYLCASSLALWNEAFFGQGTRLTVV.

V is TRBV27 and J is TRBJ2-5; 12 nucleotides match TRBD2. This CDR3 has 16 residues. Trimming took 5 bases from V and 3 from J; bases not matched to a gene: 7. Germline V gene lookup returns CDR1 MNHEY and CDR2 SMNVEV (reference sequence). CDR3 sequence reads: CASSPRTSGDKETQYF. The CDR3 DNA sequence: TGTGCCAGCAGTCCCCGGACTAGCGGGGATAAAGAGACCCAGTACTTC.

The chain joins TRBV6-1 to TRBJ1-5; D is unclear. Trimming stripped 3 bases from V and 0 bases from J, with 9 bases between. This CDR3 region has 15 residues. CDR1 is MNHNS and CDR2 is SASEGT in the germline V gene. The CDR3 DNA reads as TGTGCCAGCAGTGACCGGGCCTATAGCAATCAGCCCCAGCATTTT. It yields the protein CASSDRAYSNQPQHF.

V is TRBV5-1 and J is TRBJ2-7, with TRBD1 as a possible D gene (5 bases). V gave up 4 bases and J gave up 4 bases, with 12 bases separating them. The CDR3 is made up of 13 amino acids. From germline, CDR1 is SGHRS and CDR2 YFSETQ. Here the CDR3 reads CASSTHPGYEQYF. The CDR3 bases are TGCGCCAGCAGCACCCACCCAGGGTACGAGCAGTACTTC. Combining the CDR3 with reference TRBV5-1 and TRBJ2-7 gives the whole variable domain KAGVTQTPRYLIKTRGQQVTLSCSPISGHRSVSWYQQTPGQGLQFLFEYFSETQRNKGNFPGRFSGRQFSNSRSEMNVSTLELGDSALYLCASSTHPGYEQYFGPGTRLTVT.

V is TRBV18 and J is TRBJ2-3; D is unclear. Trimming stripped 1 base from V and 2 bases from J, with 16 bases between. This CDR3 has 17 amino acids. Per germline, CDR1 KGHSH and CDR2 LQKENI. For the CDR3, the DNA is TGTGCCAGCTCACCACGGCAAGGTTCAGCCCTCACAGATACGCAGTATTTT. This translates into CASSPRQGSALTDTQYF.

The CDR3 region has the DNA TGTGCCAGCAGTTTCGGTCCAAGGGCCCATGAGCAGTTCTTC. Translation: CASSFGPRAHEQFF. This rearrangement joins TRBV27 to TRBJ2-1; D uncertain. Germline CDR1 reads MNHEY; CDR2 reads SMNVEV (reference sequence). Trimming took off 3 bases at V and 8 bases at J, with 14 bases between the two ends. The CDR3 runs 14 residues.

This clone has just one count. The J gene is TRBJ1-1, the V gene TRBV5-4, with D hard to call. The CDR3 sequence is 14 residues long. Germline loops: CDR1 SGHNT, CDR2 YYREEE (reference sequence). The V and J ends lost 0 bases and 1 base respectively, with 7 bases between them. As DNA, the CDR3 is TGTGCCAGCAGCTTGGTTTCAAAGAACACTGAAGCTTTCTTT. It translates to CASSLVSKNTEAFF.

The chain recombines TRBV3-1 (or the pseudogene TRBV3-2) with TRBJ2-5; 12 positions agree with TRBD1. The germline CDR1 and CDR2 sequences are LGHDT and YNNKEL (reference sequence). Trimming took 3 bases from V and 5 from J; bases not matched to a gene: 4. The CDR3 extends over 15 amino acids. CDR3 DNA: TGTGCCAGCAGCCAGGGACAGGGGGCAGGGGAGACCCAGTACTTC. It translates to CASSQGQGAGETQYF.

The rearrangement links TRBV2 to TRBJ1-2; TRBD1 agrees at 7 bases. The J segment lost 2 bases and the V segment lost 6 bases, leaving 9 bases of the junction unmatched. Germline V CDR1 and CDR2: SNHLY, FYNNEI. The CDR3 has 15 amino acids. The CDR3 DNA reads as TGTGCCAGCAGGGAACAGGGGACTAGAAACTATGGCTACACCTTC. Its translation: CASREQGTRNYGYTF.

CDR3 amino acids: CASSFGLVRETQYF. The CDR3, as DNA: TGTGCCAGCAGTTTCGGTCTAGTTCGTGAGACCCAGTACTTC. V usage is TRBV28 and J usage is TRBJ2-5, with D hard to call. Per the germline V gene, CDR1 is MDHEN and CDR2 is SYDVKM. V was trimmed by 3 bases and J by 5 bases, leaving 13 bases between them. The length of the CDR3 is 14 residues.